These 18 T cell receptor beta chains were sequenced from one sample in a study of CD8 T cells in ankylosing spondylitis. TCRdb ran MiXCR on the 5' RACE reads and lists one entry per CDR3 protein. The sample consists of about 240,000 distinct CDR3 sequences, 8.6% of them appearing once. The specimen sequenced was blood, either unsorted or a sorted T cell fraction (not recorded which). Every receptor here comes from a male donor with ankylosing spondylitis or in good health (not recorded which).

J is TRBJ1-1 and V is TRBV12-3 or TRBV12-4, with D uncertain. The CDR3 totals 14 residues. The V end lost 3 bases, the J end lost 5 bases, and 13 bases lay between the germline ends. CDR3 protein: CASSFRAEATEAFF. The DNA of the CDR3 is TGTGCCAGCAGTTTTAGGGCAGAAGCGACTGAAGCTTTCTTT.

This clonotype has ten or more counts. A read error may produce the germline difference seen at one junction end. The gene calls are TRBV20-1 and TRBJ1-5; D ambiguous. The CDR3 loop spans 11 amino acids. Germline V gene lookup returns CDR1 DFQATT and CDR2 SNEGSKA (reference sequence). CDR3 sequence: CSAGMNQPQHF. The CDR3, as DNA: TGCAGTGCAGGGATGAATCAACCCCAGCATTTT.

The sample holds many counts of this clonotype. The chain employs TRBV5-6 and TRBJ2-7; 7 bases line up with TRBD1. Germline-derived CDR1 and CDR2 are SGHDT and YYEEEE. The CDR3 extends over 16 amino acids. Trimming at V came to 0 bases and at J to 4 bases, leaving 10 bases not matched to a gene. CDR3 in amino acids: CASSLDRGLLRYEQYF. DNA for the CDR3: TGTGCCAGCAGCTTGGACAGGGGCCTCTTAAGGTACGAGCAGTACTTC.

This clonotype was detected ten times or more. V and J are TRBV3-1 and TRBJ2-3; D is undetermined. Trimming took off 0 bases at V and 2 bases at J, with 12 bases between the two ends. The CDR3 length is 16 residues. CDR1 and CDR2 (germline): LGHDT, YNNKEL (reference sequence). The CDR3 DNA reads TGTGCCAGCAGCCAAGATATTGCCTCTATCACAGATACGCAGTATTTT. Its protein is CASSQDIASITDTQYF.

This clonotype came up many times. DNA of the CDR3: TGCAGTGCTAGAGTTGGACTAGAGCAAGAGACCCAGTACTTC. It encodes CSARVGLEQETQYF. This chain joins TRBV20-1 and TRBJ2-5, with 7 bases that match TRBD2. Germline V gene data show CDR1 as DFQATT and CDR2 as SNEGSKA (reference sequence). CDR3 length: 14 residues. V was clipped by 1 base and J by 2 bases; unmatched bases: 4.

The sample holds many counts of this clonotype. Here the CDR3 DNA reads TGTGCCAGCAGACTAGTCGAGGGCGGGGAGCTGTTTTTT. It codes for CASRLVEGGELFF. The V call is TRBV6-5, the J call TRBJ2-2, with D perhaps matching TRBD2 (5 bases). CDR1 is MNHEY, CDR2 SVGAGI, per germline. The V end was cut by 6 bases, the J end by 7 bases, with 12 bases between. There are 13 residues in the CDR3.

The chain carries TRBV20-1 and TRBJ1-6, with no clear D. The CDR3 loop spans 15 amino acids. V was clipped by 3 bases and J by 0 bases, with 9 bases between them. Germline assignment: CDR1 DFQATT and CDR2 SNEGSKA (reference sequence). The CDR3 DNA follows: TGCAGTGCTAGTAGAGCGAGCTCCTATAATTCACCCCTCCACTTT. As protein: CSASRASSYNSPLHF.

This clonotype came up many times. This sequence joins TRBV7-6 and TRBJ2-2; D call uncertain. The ends were cut back, 1 base at V and 4 bases at J, with 10 bases in the middle. Germline V CDR1 and CDR2: SGHVS, FNYEAQ. The CDR3 totals 15 residues. The CDR3 nucleotides are TGTGCCAGCAGCTTAGTGTCTGCCGGCACCGGGGAGCTGTTTTTT. The encoded protein is CASSLVSAGTGELFF.

The sample holds many counts of this clonotype. The genes are TRBV20-1 and TRBJ2-5; 8 nucleotides line up with TRBD2. The V and J ends lost 4 bases and 1 base, in that order; junction bases with no gene match: 5. Per germline, CDR1 DFQATT and CDR2 SNEGSKA (reference sequence). CDR3 size: 14 residues. The CDR3 coding sequence is TGCAGTGCTACCCGGACTAGCCGCCAAGAGACCCAGTACTTC. Its protein is CSATRTSRQETQYF.

This clonotype was observed many times. The J gene is TRBJ2-3, the V gene TRBV7-8; the D gene is possibly TRBD2 (6 bases). Trimming left V 1 base short and J 2 bases short, with 13 bases between. In germline, CDR1 is SGHVS, CDR2 FQNEAQ. The CDR3 is 16 amino acids. The chain's CDR3 is CASSLGLAGPTDTQYF. The CDR3 DNA follows: TGTGCCAGCAGCTTAGGTCTCGCGGGGCCCACAGATACGCAGTATTTT. Looking up the rest from reference TRBV7-8 and TRBJ2-3 gives the full variable domain: GAGVSQSPRYKVAKRGQDVALRCDPISGHVSLFWYQQALGQGPEFLTYFQNEAQLDKSGLPSDRFFAERPEGSVSTLKIQRTQQEDSAVYLCASSLGLAGPTDTQYFGPGTRLTVL.

This clonotype was picked up many times. The rearrangement links TRBV20-1 to TRBJ1-1, with a tentative D call TRBD1 (5 bases). The germline V gene encodes CDR1 DFQATT and CDR2 SNEGSKA (reference sequence). This CDR3 region has 12 residues. The CDR3 DNA follows: TGCAGATTGGCCGGGGGAACAGATGAAGCTTTCTTT. Amino acids: CRLAGGTDEAFF.

This clonotype was observed many times. The V and J genes are TRBV25-1 and TRBJ2-1; a weak D match, TRBD1 (6 bases). CDR1 MGHDK and CDR2 SYGVNS come from the germline V gene. The ends were cut back, 2 bases at V and 2 bases at J, with 19 bases in the middle. CDR3 length equals 18 residues. In DNA, the CDR3 is TGTGCCAGCAGTGAACCTACAGGGACCCCAAATACCTACAATGAGCAGTTCTTC. This sequence encodes CASSEPTGTPNTYNEQFF. The full variable domain, with the rest looked up from reference TRBV25-1 and TRBJ2-1, is EADIYQTPRYLVIGTGKKITLECSQTMGHDKMYWYQQDPGMELHLIHYSYGVNSTEKGDLSSESTVSRIRTEHFPLTLESARPSHTSQYLCASSEPTGTPNTYNEQFFGPGTRLTVL.

Ten or more counts support this clonotype. The gene calls are TRBV5-6 and TRBJ2-1; D not resolved. V was cut by 5 bases and J by 4 bases, with 10 bases left in between. The CDR3 runs to 13 residues. Germline CDR1 SGHDT, CDR2 YYEEEE. CDR3 sequence (DNA): TGTGCCAGCAGTTTCCGGGCGTACAATGAGCAGTTCTTC. Translated, it gives CASSFRAYNEQFF.

This clonotype was observed many times. The chain employs TRBV12-3 or TRBV12-4 and TRBJ1-2; D gene ambiguous. Trimming shortened V by 8 bases and J by 4 bases, and 11 bases separated the two germline ends. CDR3 length: 12 residues. The CDR3 loop is CASRTVFYGYTF. CDR3 DNA sequence: TGTGCCAGCCGAACGGTCTTCTATGGCTACACCTTC.

This clonotype was seen only a few times. The CDR3 DNA reads as TGTGCCCGGGCGGGAGGCGATGAAGCTTTCTTT. Translating it yields CARAGGDEAFF. V is TRBV30 and J is TRBJ1-1; no reliable D call. Germline V gene lookup returns CDR1 GTSNPN and CDR2 SVGIG (reference sequence). V gave up 8 bases and J gave up 7 bases, with 14 bases separating them. This CDR3 comprises 11 residues.

This clonotype was seen repeatedly, ten times or more. The chain carries TRBV25-1 and TRBJ2-4; perhaps TRBD2 as D (6 bases). The CDR3 has 17 residues. The V gene lost 2 bases and the J gene lost 5 bases, with 19 bases spanning the gap. CDR1 is MGHDK, CDR2 SYGVNS, per germline. CDR3 coding DNA: TGTGCCAGCAGTGAAGGTCATAGTGGGGGGAGACAAAACATTCAGTACTTC. Translating gives CASSEGHSGGRQNIQYF.

This clonotype was recorded at least ten times. The chain combines TRBV7-2 with TRBJ1-1; possibly TRBD1 for D (5 bases). Germline V CDR1 and CDR2: SGHTA, FQGNSA. Deletions cut 1 base from V and 0 bases from J, with 9 bases between. The CDR3 sequence is 15 residues long. CDR3 DNA: TGTGCCAGCAGCTTAGATGGGGCCTTGAACACTGAAGCTTTCTTT. Its translation: CASSLDGALNTEAFF.

In its sample, this clonotype was seen a few times. The chain combines TRBV30 with TRBJ2-1, with D possibly being TRBD1 or TRBD2 (6 bases each). Trimming cost V 4 bases and J 3 bases, with 13 bases left between them. The CDR3 totals 14 residues. Germline V gene lookup returns CDR1 GTSNPN and CDR2 SVGIG (reference sequence). The CDR3 here is CAWNTGTLYNEQFF. CDR3 coding DNA: TGTGCCTGGAATACAGGGACTCTCTACAATGAGCAGTTCTTC.